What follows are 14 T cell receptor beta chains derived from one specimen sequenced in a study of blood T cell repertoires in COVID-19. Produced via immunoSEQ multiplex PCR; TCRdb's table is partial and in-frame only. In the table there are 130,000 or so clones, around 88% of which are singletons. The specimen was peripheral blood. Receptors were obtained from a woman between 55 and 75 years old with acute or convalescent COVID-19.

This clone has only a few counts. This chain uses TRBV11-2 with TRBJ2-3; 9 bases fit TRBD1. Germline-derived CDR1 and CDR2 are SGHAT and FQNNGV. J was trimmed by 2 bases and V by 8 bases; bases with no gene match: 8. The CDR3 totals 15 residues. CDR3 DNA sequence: TGTGCCAGCGCCCGGGGGGACAGGGCCACAGATACGCAGTATTTT. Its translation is CASARGDRATDTQYF.

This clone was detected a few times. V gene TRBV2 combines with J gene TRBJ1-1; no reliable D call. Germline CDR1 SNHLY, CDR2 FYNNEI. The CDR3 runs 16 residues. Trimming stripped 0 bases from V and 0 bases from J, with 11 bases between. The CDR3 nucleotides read TGTGCCAGCAGTGAAGCCTCCGGTCCGGTGAACACTGAAGCTTTCTTT. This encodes CASSEASGPVNTEAFF.

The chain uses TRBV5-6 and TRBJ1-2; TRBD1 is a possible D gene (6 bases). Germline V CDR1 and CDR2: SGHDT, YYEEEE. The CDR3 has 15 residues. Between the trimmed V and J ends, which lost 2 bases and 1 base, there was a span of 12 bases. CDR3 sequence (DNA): TGTGCCAGCAGCTTTCCGGGACAACTTAACTATGGCTACACCTTC. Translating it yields CASSFPGQLNYGYTF.

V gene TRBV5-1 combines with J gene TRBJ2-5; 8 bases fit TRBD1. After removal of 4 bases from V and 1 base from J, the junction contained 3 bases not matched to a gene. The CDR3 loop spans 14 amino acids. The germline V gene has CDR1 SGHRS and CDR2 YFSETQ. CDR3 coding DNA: TGCGCCAGCAGCCTGACAGGGGCCCAAGAGACCCAGTACTTC. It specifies CASSLTGAQETQYF.

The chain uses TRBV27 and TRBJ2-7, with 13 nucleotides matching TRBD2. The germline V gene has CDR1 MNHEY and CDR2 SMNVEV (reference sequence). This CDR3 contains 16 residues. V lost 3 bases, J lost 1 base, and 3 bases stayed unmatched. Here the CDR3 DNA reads TGTGCCAGCAGTTTCCGGACTAGCGGGGGTTCCTACGAGCAGTACTTC. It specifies CASSFRTSGGSYEQYF.

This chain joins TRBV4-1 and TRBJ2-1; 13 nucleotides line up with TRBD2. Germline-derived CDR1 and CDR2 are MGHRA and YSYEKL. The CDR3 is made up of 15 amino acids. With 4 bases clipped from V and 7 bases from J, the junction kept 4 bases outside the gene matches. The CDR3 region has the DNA TGCGCCAGCAGCCCGGGACTAGCGGGGAAGAATGAGCAGTTCTTC. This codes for CASSPGLAGKNEQFF.

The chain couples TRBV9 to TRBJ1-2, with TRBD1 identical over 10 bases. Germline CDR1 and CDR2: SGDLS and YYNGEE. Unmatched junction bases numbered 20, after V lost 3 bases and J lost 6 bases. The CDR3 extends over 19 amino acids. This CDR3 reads CASSGTDRGRSLPKDGYTF. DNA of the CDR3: TGTGCCAGCAGCGGGACAGACAGGGGGCGATCGCTCCCTAAGGATGGCTACACCTTC.

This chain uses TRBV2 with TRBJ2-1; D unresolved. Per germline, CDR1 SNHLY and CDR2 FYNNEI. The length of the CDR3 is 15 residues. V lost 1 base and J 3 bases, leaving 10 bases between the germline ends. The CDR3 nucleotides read TGTGCCAGCAGTGAAGTTTATTCCCGCTACAATGAGCAGTTCTTC. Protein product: CASSEVYSRYNEQFF.

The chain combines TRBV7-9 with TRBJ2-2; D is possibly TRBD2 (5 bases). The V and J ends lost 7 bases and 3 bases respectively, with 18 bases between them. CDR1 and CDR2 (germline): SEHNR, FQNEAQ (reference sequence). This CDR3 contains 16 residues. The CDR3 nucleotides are TGTGCCAGCACCATTGGTTCGGGGTCTCACACCGGGGAGCTGTTTTTT. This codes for CASTIGSGSHTGELFF.

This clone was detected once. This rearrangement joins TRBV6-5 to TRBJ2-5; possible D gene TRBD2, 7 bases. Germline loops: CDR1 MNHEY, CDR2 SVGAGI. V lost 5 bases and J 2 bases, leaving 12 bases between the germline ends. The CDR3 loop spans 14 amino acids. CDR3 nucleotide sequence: TGTGCCAGCAGTACAGGGAGGGGGCAAGAGACCCAGTACTTC. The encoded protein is CASSTGRGQETQYF.

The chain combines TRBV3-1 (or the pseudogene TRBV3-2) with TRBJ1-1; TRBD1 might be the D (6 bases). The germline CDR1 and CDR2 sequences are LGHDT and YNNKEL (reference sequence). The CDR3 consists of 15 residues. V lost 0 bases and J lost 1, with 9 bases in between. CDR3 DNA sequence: TGTGCCAGCAGCCAAGATCTACAGGGGAACACTGAAGCTTTCTTT. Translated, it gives CASSQDLQGNTEAFF.

The CDR3 DNA is TGTGCCAGCAGCCAAGACCTTAACCCGGGCTATGGCTACACCTTC. It is translated as CASSQDLNPGYGYTF. The chain combines TRBV3-1 (or the pseudogene TRBV3-2) with TRBJ1-2; D uncertain. Germline V CDR1 and CDR2: LGHDT, YNNKEL (reference sequence). CDR3 size: 15 residues. Deletions cut 0 bases from V and 4 bases from J, with 12 bases between.

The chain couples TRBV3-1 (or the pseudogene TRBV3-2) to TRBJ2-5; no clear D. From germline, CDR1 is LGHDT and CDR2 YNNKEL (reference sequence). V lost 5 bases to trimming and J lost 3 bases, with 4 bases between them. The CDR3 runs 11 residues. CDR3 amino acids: CASSFKETQYF. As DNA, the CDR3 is TGTGCCAGCAGCTTTAAAGAGACCCAGTACTTC.

The CDR3 loop reads CAWTRDKALHF. The CDR3, as DNA: TGTGCCTGGACAAGGGACAAGGCCCTCCACTTT. The chain carries TRBV30 and TRBJ1-6; perhaps TRBD1 as D (6 bases). The germline V gene has CDR1 GTSNPN and CDR2 SVGIG (reference sequence). With 4 bases removed from V and 14 bases from J, the gap between germline ends came to 12 bases. The CDR3 length is 11 residues.